This TCR beta chain was recovered during a study of cytomegalovirus exposure and HLA in healthy donors (dated by TCRdb to between 2016 and 2019). About the full investigation: According to an earlier analysis of several hundred of the donors, about 190 million T cells yielded 90 million to 130 million unique TCR beta sequences and 276 Gb of sequence data. An early release covering roughly 640 HLA-typed donors comprised 250 to 350 gigabases of sequencing data and approximately 85 million unique TCR sequences. Of the roughly 400 genotyped donors, about 80% fell in the genetic ancestry cluster associated with self-reported Caucasian donors. The study aimed to test whether cataloging public T cell receptors could reveal signatures of past pathogen exposure. The study used immunosequencing to profile the T cell repertoires of 666 subjects and linked those repertoires to cytomegalovirus serostatus. In addition to the first cohort of 666 subjects, a separate validation cohort of 120 different subjects was used. High-throughput TCR immunosequencing, statistical association of individual TCRs with disease status, and machine learning were combined to predict cytomegalovirus infection status. In a later analysis, previously published TCR beta repertoires from several hundred donors were re-analyzed and high-resolution HLA genotyping was added so that TCR occurrence patterns could be studied. Rather than using new phenotypic data, the later analysis identified candidate immune exposures from TCR beta sequences and from how often those sequences occurred across donors. To decide whether each TCR beta V gene segment behaved as functional or pseudogenic, an earlier analysis of nearly 600 of the donors relied on high-throughput TCR beta sequencing. Donor age, sex, ethnicity and CMV serostatus were collected together with the repertoire data. A later genetic analysis took genome-wide SNP genotypes for about 55% of the 666 donors and used that subset as a discovery cohort. All discovery cohort repertoires had been generated using a single sequencing platform. Class I and class II HLA loci were covered by the typing at four-digit resolution. Typing coverage differed by locus: A, B, C, DRB1 and DQB1 were typed in roughly 629-640 donors, DQA1 in about 500, DPA1 in 600 to 610, and DPB1 in 472. A few DR-DQ haplotypes were handled as single units for association and clustering because linkage in the cohort was strong. On average, roughly 200,000 unique TCR beta nucleotide sequences were sequenced per donor among a few hundred genotyped donors of the cohort, with around 19% of those sequences being non-productive. Broad study findings and their caveats: When HLA alleles, especially DR and DQ, strongly co-occurred, TCR associations were difficult to assign to individual alleles. At a false discovery rate of 0.05, a later analysis linked 15,000 to 20,000 TCR beta sequences to specific HLA alleles. Linkage disequilibrium might explain the correlated functional status among segregating V segments, but an unknown experimental factor could not be excluded. Some IMGT-functional V segments, including TRBV6-2 and TRBV6-3, could not be told apart with the 87-base-pair reads, so those segments were excluded. A few of the identified cytomegalovirus-associated TCR beta chains were confirmed in vitro to be specific for cytomegalovirus antigens. Across donors, most TCR sequences were observed very rarely, whereas some public TCRs were present in many individuals. In this cohort, only TCR beta chains were sequenced, and detectable features were limited by the absence of alpha or paired-chain data. Several of the top co-occurrence clusters appeared to be linked to parvovirus B19, influenza, CMV and Epstein-Barr virus, according to a later analysis. In a later genetic analysis, a missense DCLRE1C variant was associated with V-gene and J-gene trimming of TCR beta chains, and the association was replicated in an independent cohort. Because HLA typing was missing for some donors at each locus, association tests included only the typed subset. The sequencing pipeline was judged likely to have produced a cluster of highly shared sequence variants as a technical artifact. The authors suggested that the approach could potentially be generalized to other disease states and immunological phenotypes. According to a later analysis, most CMV-associated TCR beta chains appeared to be HLA-restricted, and the HLA associations seemed to be driven largely by CMV exposure. According to a later analysis, TCR association rates differed among HLA loci, with DRB1 alleles showing the most associated TCRs and HLA-C alleles showing the fewest. In a later genetic analysis, fewer N-insertions in productive TCRs were reported among donors in an Asian-associated ancestry cluster than the roughly 640-donor mean. In a later analysis, HLA-associated TCR beta chains were found to be more clonally expanded and to have lower generation probabilities than equally common non-associated chains. Cytomegalovirus status was reported to be diagnosed by the classifier with high specificity and sensitivity in both the original and validation cohorts. Roughly uniform sequencing depth across donors was assumed in presence/absence analyses, although this assumption may not hold. The study gave a list of roughly 150 TCR beta chains associated with cytomegalovirus. A further reported finding was that TCR beta sequences accurately predicted the HLA-A and HLA-B alleles for most subjects in the first cohort. In an earlier analysis of fewer than 700 of the donors, most TCR beta V segments appeared in productive rearrangements about 87% or about 30% of the time, broadly matching IMGT annotations. For the cohort, immune exposure information was limited to CMV serostatus. The earlier analysis of around 600 of the donors excluded 15 to 20 rarely observed V segments, including chromosome 9 orphons, because counts were too low.

This clone was found a few times. The antigen it recognizes is unknown. Base quality data are lacking; no much larger clone is found one base away. The cohort comprised under 700 healthy bone marrow donors. At the time of sampling, every cohort member was nominally healthy, though immune exposures that went unrecorded were likely present. The donor was CMV seropositive and belonged to the group of 250 to 300 seropositive cohort members. Each donor provided a peripheral blood sample, and peripheral blood mononuclear cells were used for TCR beta sequencing. The Qiagen DNeasy Blood Extraction Kit was used to extract genomic DNA from the blood cell samples. As encoded in the germline V gene, CDR1 is SGHRS while CDR2 is YFSETQ. At the junction V is shortened by 7 bases and J by 0 bases, with 14 bases in between. The cysteine opens and the phenylalanine closes a CDR3 of 14 amino acids. Only CDR3 DNA remains: 42 bases, in frame from the first base.

Receptor libraries were prepared by the immunoSEQ multiplex PCR assay. The multiplex PCR relied on a mix of 60 forward primers for TCR Vbeta segments and 13 reverse primers for TCR Jbeta segments. The CDR3 region of rearranged TCR beta genes was amplified from genomic DNA by a multiplex PCR assay. On the Illumina HiSeq System, the amplified TCR beta libraries were sequenced as 87-base-pair reads. In the paper's pipeline: Across the 600 to 700 repertoires, a later analysis counted approximately 75 million unique TCR beta chains, some 11 million of which were shared by at least two donors. To remove PCR and sequencing errors, raw reads were error-corrected and collapsed into unique sequences using a nearest-neighbor algorithm that merged closely related sequences. To assign V, D and J gene segments, CDR3 sequences were aligned to IMGT reference sequences. For a sequence to be retained, a match of at least six nucleotides was required to both a V gene segment and a J gene segment. Rearrangements were classified as productive when the CDR3 lacked stop codons and remained in frame with V and J, and all other rearrangements were classified as non-productive. CDR3 was defined according to IMGT convention as the region running from the second conserved V-encoded cysteine to the conserved J-encoded phenylalanine. The earlier analysis of approximately 500 of the donors excluded sequences that lacked an unambiguous match to a single V gene segment. An earlier analysis of just under 600 of the donors called V segments functional above 56.7% productive rearrangements and segregating when the between-donor standard deviation exceeded 5%. To diagnose cytomegalovirus status from the catalog of TCR beta chain sequences, a statistical classification framework was built. V and J gene assignment, in a later analysis, came from comparing TCR nucleotide sequences with IMGT/GENE-DB human TR gene sequences. Using the TCRdist pipeline, a later analysis assigned CDR3 sequences along with most-parsimonious VDJ recombination scenarios. In a later analysis, each TCR beta chain was defined by its CDR3 amino acid sequence together with its V-gene family, and reads lacking a unique V-gene family were excluded. In a later analysis, 550 to 650 highly shared, low-generation-probability nucleotide sequences were removed to address suspected cross-contamination and a sequencing artifact. In a later analysis, a clonal expansion index was calculated for each public chain from normalized within-repertoire ranks of inferred template counts. A later analysis computed generation probabilities with a VDJ recombination model fitted to out-of-frame rearrangements, and checked the results against IGoR. A later analysis scored TCR-TCR, TCR-HLA and TCR-CMV co-occurrence with hypergeometric tests, applying a repertoire-size bias correction to TCR pairs. False discovery rates were estimated in a later analysis by permuting HLA or CMV assignments 20 times. In a later analysis, co-occurring TCRs were grouped using DBSCAN, and TCRdist sequence similarity was added for clustering within HLA-allele-positive subsets. For co-occurrence clustering, repertoires with fewer than 30,000 or more than 120,000 public chains were excluded, along with 4 to 6 repertoires with anomalous nucleotide sharing. The clones in this table, taken by TCRdb from immuneACCESS, are in-frame only. Not every clone is retained; where verified, under half of the shortfall comes from an unresolved V gene, and the cause of the rest is unknown. V, J and clone size reflect that table, while D and trimming were determined from the DNA. This sample comprises 120,000 to 150,000 clones, around 65% of them detected only once. 2.5% to 3.5% of the sample lies in the top ten.

The source of this sequence is a woman younger than 45 in good health and CMV-seropositive. The sample taken for sequencing was PBMCs. The chain employs TRBV5-1 and TRBJ2-7, and perhaps TRBD2 as D gene, on 6 matching bases. CDR3 protein: CASRGNLNSYEQYF. The DNA reads TGCGCCAGCCGGGGGAACCTGAACTCCTACGAGCAGTACTTC.